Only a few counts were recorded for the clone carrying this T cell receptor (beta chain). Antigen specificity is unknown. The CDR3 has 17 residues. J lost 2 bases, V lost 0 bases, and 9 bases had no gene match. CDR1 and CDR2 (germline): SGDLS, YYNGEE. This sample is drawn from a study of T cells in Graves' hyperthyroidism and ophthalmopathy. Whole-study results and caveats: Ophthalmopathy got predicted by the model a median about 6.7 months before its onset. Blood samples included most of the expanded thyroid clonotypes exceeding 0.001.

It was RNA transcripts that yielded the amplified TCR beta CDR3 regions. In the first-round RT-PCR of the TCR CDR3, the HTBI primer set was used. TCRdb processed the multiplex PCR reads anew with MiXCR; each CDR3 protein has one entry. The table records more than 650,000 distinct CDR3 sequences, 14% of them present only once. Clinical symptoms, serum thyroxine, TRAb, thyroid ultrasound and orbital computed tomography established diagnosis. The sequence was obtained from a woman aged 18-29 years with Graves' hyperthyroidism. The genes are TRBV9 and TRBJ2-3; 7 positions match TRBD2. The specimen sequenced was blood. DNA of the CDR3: TGTGCCAGCAGCGTAGCCGGCCTAGCGGACCACACAGATACGCAGTATTTT. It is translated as CASSVAGLADHTDTQYF.